This T cell receptor (beta chain) was observed in a study of cytomegalovirus exposure and HLA in healthy donors. Unmatched junction bases numbered 11, after V lost 1 base and J lost 7 bases. The CDR3 sequence is 16 residues long. CDR1 and CDR2 (germline): KGHSH, LQKENI. The primer mix had 60 Vbeta and 13 Jbeta primers. Profiling relied on immunoSEQ multiplex PCR, and the TCRdb table lists in-frame clones only, not all of them. Counted here are some 130,000 clones, roughly 80% occurring once; the ten biggest clones make up 3% to 4%. What was sequenced was PBMCs. The TCR comes from a woman aged 40 to 50 in good health and CMV-seronegative. The chain carries TRBV18 and TRBJ2-7, with 9 bases identical to TRBD2. CDR3 sequence: CASSPLATSGIQEQYF. The CDR3 DNA follows: TGTGCCAGCTCACCACTTGCGACTAGCGGCATACAGGAGCAGTACTTC.